These T cell receptor beta chains were read from a single sample in a study of human T cells and chemical hapten exposure. Via MiXCR, TCRdb re-called the RACE reads, giving one row per CDR3 protein. The data show roughly 100,000 distinct CDR3 sequences, with approximately 12% seen just once and 1.6% held by the top ten. Sample: whole blood, taken in connection with sensitization to the hapten diphenylcyclopropenone (DPC). All receptors come from a woman in her fifties or sixties with alopecia areata. Some clones in this sample may be carry-over from other donors' samples. Each CDR3 is given with its conserved first and last residue. The order of the fields is V gene, clone size, J gene, D gene, CDR3 DNA, CDR3 protein. A D gene is named only where the DNA matches it firmly. Only part of the rows carry a size: once, few, many, or a class if the clone is expanded.

V: TRBV25-1; size: many; J: TRBJ2-7; D: .; DNA: TGTGCCAGCAGTCCCTTTCAGGATTCCTACGAGCAGTACTTC; CDR3: CASSPFQDSYEQYF
V: TRBV4-3; size: few; J: TRBJ2-7; D: TRBD1; DNA: TGCGCCAGCAGCCAAACGGCCCGGGACAGAGGGATCCACGAGCAGTACTTC; CDR3: CASSQTARDRGIHEQYF
V: TRBV7-2; size: .; J: TRBJ2-7; D: TRBD2; DNA: TGTGCCAGCACTAGACTAGCGAGCTCCTACGAGCAGTACTTC; CDR3: CASTRLASSYEQYF
V: TRBV7-7; size: .; J: TRBJ1-3; D: .; DNA: TGTGTCAGCAGCCCCAGCTCTGGAAACACCATATATTTT; CDR3: CVSSPSSGNTIYF
V: TRBV19; size: many; J: TRBJ2-1; D: TRBD2; DNA: TGTGCCAGTAGTATAAGGAGCGGGGGGGTTTACAATGAGCAGTTCTTC; CDR3: CASSIRSGGVYNEQFF
V: TRBV12-3/TRBV12-4; size: few; J: TRBJ2-7; D: .; DNA: TGTGCCAGCGGGAGCGCCTACGAGCAGTACTTC; CDR3: CASGSAYEQYF
V: TRBV10-2; size: many; J: TRBJ1-3; D: .; DNA: TGCGCCAGCAGTGAGTCGTTGGGGGGCTTCGCTGGAAACACCATATATTTT; CDR3: CASSESLGGFAGNTIYF
V: TRBV6-1; size: .; J: TRBJ1-2; D: .; DNA: TGTGCCAGCAGTGACCCCAGCGTAGGTAGCTATGGCTACACCTTC; CDR3: CASSDPSVGSYGYTF
V: TRBV11-2; size: few; J: TRBJ2-3; D: .; DNA: TGTGCCAGCACACCGTCGGCCAGCACAGATACGCAGTATTTT; CDR3: CASTPSASTDTQYF
V: TRBV18; size: few; J: TRBJ1-2; D: .; DNA: TGTGCCAGCTCACCAGACAGTGCAGATGGCTACACCTTC; CDR3: CASSPDSADGYTF
V: TRBV7-9; size: many; J: TRBJ2-5; D: .; DNA: TGTGCCAGCAGCTTAGGCGGGGAAGAGACCCAGTACTTC; CDR3: CASSLGGEETQYF
V: TRBV3-1; size: .; J: TRBJ1-3; D: TRBD1; DNA: TGTGCCAGCAGCCAAGGATCCGGACAGGGGCTTTCTGGAAACACCATATATTTT; CDR3: CASSQGSGQGLSGNTIYF
V: TRBV21-1; size: .; J: TRBJ2-1; D: .; DNA: TGTGCCAGCAGCACCGAACTGGCTCCCAATGAGCAGTTCTTC; CDR3: CASSTELAPNEQFF
V: TRBV5-1; size: many; J: TRBJ2-3; D: .; DNA: TGCGCCAGCAGCTTGTGGGGCACAGATACGCAGTATTTT; CDR3: CASSLWGTDTQYF
V: TRBV7-2; size: few; J: TRBJ2-1; D: TRBD2; DNA: TGTGCCAGCAGCCAGACTAGCGGGCACAATGAGCAGTTCTTC; CDR3: CASSQTSGHNEQFF
V: TRBV18; size: few; J: TRBJ1-1; D: .; DNA: TGTGCCAGCTCACCCGCAGGGACCACTGAAGCTTTCTTT; CDR3: CASSPAGTTEAFF
V: TRBV6-6; size: few; J: TRBJ1-2; D: .; DNA: TGTGCCAGCAGTATTTCCCAGCCAGGGGAGAATGGCTACACCTTC; CDR3: CASSISQPGENGYTF
V: TRBV12-3/TRBV12-4; size: .; J: TRBJ2-3; D: .; DNA: TGTGCCAGCAGTTTAGGCAGGGGCACCCTCACAGATACGCAGTATTTT; CDR3: CASSLGRGTLTDTQYF
V: TRBV28; size: .; J: TRBJ1-1; D: TRBD1; DNA: TGTGCCAGCAGTTTCCTCCTTCACGGGACAGGGACTGAAGCTTTCTTT; CDR3: CASSFLLHGTGTEAFF
V: TRBV7-8; size: many; J: TRBJ2-5; D: TRBD2; DNA: TGTGCCAGCAGCTTAGCAGTAACAGAGCGGGGGGGACGAGAGACCCAGTACTTC; CDR3: CASSLAVTERGGRETQYF
V: TRBV5-1; size: .; J: TRBJ2-5; D: .; DNA: TGCGCCAGCAGCACTCAGGGTTTACGGGAGACCCAGTACTTC; CDR3: CASSTQGLRETQYF
V: TRBV11-1; size: many; J: TRBJ2-7; D: .; DNA: TGTGCCACCTCGCCGGGACAACCCTACGAGCAGTACTTC; CDR3: CATSPGQPYEQYF
V: TRBV6-1; size: few; J: TRBJ2-7; D: TRBD2; DNA: TGTGCCAGCAGTGAACCAAACCTAGCGGGAGTCTCCTACGAGCAGTACTTC; CDR3: CASSEPNLAGVSYEQYF
V: TRBV20-1; size: many; J: TRBJ2-1; D: TRBD2; DNA: TGCAGTGCTAGCCAGGGGACTAGCGGGAGTCGGAATGAGCAGTTCTTC; CDR3: CSASQGTSGSRNEQFF
V: TRBV29-1; size: many; J: TRBJ2-3; D: TRBD1; DNA: TGCAGCGTGGGGGACAGGGTCACAGATACGCAGTATTTT; CDR3: CSVGDRVTDTQYF
V: TRBV20-1; size: many; J: TRBJ1-5; D: .; DNA: TGCAGTGCTAGCCTATCGGGACAATCCCACTGGCCCCAGCATTTT; CDR3: CSASLSGQSHWPQHF
V: TRBV18; size: few; J: TRBJ1-6; D: TRBD1; DNA: TGTGCCAGCTCACCACCGAGAATTGGGACAGGCACTTCACCCCTCCACTTT; CDR3: CASSPPRIGTGTSPLHF
V: TRBV29-1; size: few; J: TRBJ2-1; D: TRBD2; DNA: TGCAGCGTTGAAGCGGGAGGGCCTAGCTCCTACAATGAGCAGTTCTTC; CDR3: CSVEAGGPSSYNEQFF
V: TRBV19; size: many; J: TRBJ1-5; D: TRBD1; DNA: TGTGCCAGTAGGACCCGGGACAGATATCAGCCCCAGCATTTT; CDR3: CASRTRDRYQPQHF
V: TRBV12-3/TRBV12-4; size: many; J: TRBJ1-5; D: .; DNA: TGTGCCAGCAGTGCCGGGACCGTGTTCGGCAATCAGCCCCAGCATTTT; CDR3: CASSAGTVFGNQPQHF
V: TRBV3-1; size: many; J: TRBJ1-4; D: .; DNA: TGTGCCAGCAGAAAGGGGCCGGGGTACGAGGGAAAACTGTTTTTT; CDR3: CASRKGPGYEGKLFF
V: TRBV27; size: few; J: TRBJ1-1; D: .; DNA: TGTGCCAGCAGTCTTCGAGACGGGAGGACTGAAGCTTTCTTT; CDR3: CASSLRDGRTEAFF
V: TRBV20-1; size: few; J: TRBJ2-7; D: .; DNA: TGCAGTGCTGGTCGGACAGCGTCCTCCTACGAGCAGTACTTC; CDR3: CSAGRTASSYEQYF
V: TRBV12-3/TRBV12-4; size: few; J: TRBJ2-7; D: TRBD2; DNA: TGTGCCAGCAGTTTCGGAGGGAGGGCCGACGAGCAGTACTTC; CDR3: CASSFGGRADEQYF
V: TRBV19; size: many; J: TRBJ2-2; D: TRBD2; DNA: TGTGCCACCACAGGACTAGTGTACACCGGGGAGCTGTTTTTT; CDR3: CATTGLVYTGELFF
V: TRBV18; size: few; J: TRBJ1-2; D: .; DNA: TGTGCCAGCTCACCTGACTCGGCACACTATGGCTACACCTTC; CDR3: CASSPDSAHYGYTF
V: TRBV7-8; size: many; J: TRBJ2-3; D: .; DNA: TGTGCCAGCAGCTTAGCCTGGGCACCTACTGCAGATACGCAGTATTTT; CDR3: CASSLAWAPTADTQYF
V: TRBV6-1; size: .; J: TRBJ2-2; D: TRBD1; DNA: TGTGCCAGCCGGGACAGGGTTTTCGGGGAGCTGTTTTTT; CDR3: CASRDRVFGELFF
V: TRBV25-1; size: few; J: TRBJ2-5; D: .; DNA: TGTGCCAGCAGTGATAGCTGGACCCAGTACTTC; CDR3: CASSDSWTQYF
V: TRBV11-1; size: .; J: TRBJ2-1; D: TRBD2; DNA: TGTGCCAGCAGCTATACTAGCGGGGGGGCCCCTGAGCAGTTCTTC; CDR3: CASSYTSGGAPEQFF
V: TRBV4-3; size: .; J: TRBJ2-1; D: TRBD2; DNA: TGCGCCAGCAGCTTGAGCGGGGACAATGAGCAGTTCTTC; CDR3: CASSLSGDNEQFF
V: TRBV6-2/TRBV6-3; size: many; J: TRBJ1-5; D: TRBD1; DNA: TGTGCCAGCAGTTCTCCCATGGGGACAGGGAGGGGCAATCAGCCCCAGCATTTT; CDR3: CASSSPMGTGRGNQPQHF
V: TRBV12-3/TRBV12-4; size: .; J: TRBJ1-1; D: .; DNA: TGTGCCAGCCGCGCCGCTTGGCCCGGGGCCACTGAAGCTTTCTTT; CDR3: CASRAAWPGATEAFF
V: TRBV4-1; size: few; J: TRBJ2-5; D: .; DNA: TGCGCCAGCAGCCAAGGGCCTGTGAACACACAAGAGACCCAGTACTTC; CDR3: CASSQGPVNTQETQYF
V: TRBV7-9; size: few; J: TRBJ1-5; D: .; DNA: TGTGCCAGCAGCTTCCGGGAATATCAGCCCCAGCATTTT; CDR3: CASSFREYQPQHF
V: TRBV7-8; size: .; J: TRBJ1-2; D: TRBD1; DNA: TGTGCCAGCAGCCCCAGACAGGGGCTCTCAAAGGGCTACACCTTC; CDR3: CASSPRQGLSKGYTF
V: TRBV7-6; size: .; J: TRBJ2-5; D: .; DNA: TGTGCCAGCAGCTTTGCCCCACAAGAGACCCAGTACTTC; CDR3: CASSFAPQETQYF
V: TRBV27; size: .; J: TRBJ2-3; D: .; DNA: TGTGCCAGCAGTCGAACGACTATACAGGGTACGCAGTATTTT; CDR3: CASSRTTIQGTQYF